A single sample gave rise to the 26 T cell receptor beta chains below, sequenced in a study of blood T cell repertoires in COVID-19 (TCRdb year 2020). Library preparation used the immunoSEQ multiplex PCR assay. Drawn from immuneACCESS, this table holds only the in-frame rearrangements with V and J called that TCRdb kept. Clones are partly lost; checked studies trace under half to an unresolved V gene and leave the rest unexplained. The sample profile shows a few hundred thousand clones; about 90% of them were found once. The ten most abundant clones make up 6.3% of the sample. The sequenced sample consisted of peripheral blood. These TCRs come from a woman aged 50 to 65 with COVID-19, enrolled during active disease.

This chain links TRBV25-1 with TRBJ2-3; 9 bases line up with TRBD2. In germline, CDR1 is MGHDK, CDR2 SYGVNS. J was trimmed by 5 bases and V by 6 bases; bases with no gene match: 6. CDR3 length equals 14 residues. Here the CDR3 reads CASREAGGKDTQYF. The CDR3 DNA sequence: TGTGCCAGCAGAGAAGCGGGAGGTAAAGATACGCAGTATTTT.

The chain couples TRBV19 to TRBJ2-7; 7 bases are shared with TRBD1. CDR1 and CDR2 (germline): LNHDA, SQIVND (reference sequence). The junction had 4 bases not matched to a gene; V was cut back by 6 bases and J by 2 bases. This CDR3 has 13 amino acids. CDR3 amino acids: CASSRDRTYEQYF. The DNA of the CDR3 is TGTGCCAGTAGCCGGGACAGAACCTACGAGCAGTACTTC.

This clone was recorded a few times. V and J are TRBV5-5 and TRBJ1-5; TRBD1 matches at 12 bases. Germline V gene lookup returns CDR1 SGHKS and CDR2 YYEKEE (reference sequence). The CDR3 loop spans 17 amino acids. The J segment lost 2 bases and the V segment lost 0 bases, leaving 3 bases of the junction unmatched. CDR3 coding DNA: TGTGCCAGCAGCTTGGCCGGGACAGGGGGCGGCAATCAGCCCCAGCATTTT. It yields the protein CASSLAGTGGGNQPQHF.

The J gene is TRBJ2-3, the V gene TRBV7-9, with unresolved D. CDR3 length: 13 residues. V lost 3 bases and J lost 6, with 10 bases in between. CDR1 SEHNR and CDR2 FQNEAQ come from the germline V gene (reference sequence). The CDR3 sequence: CASSFHHADTQYF. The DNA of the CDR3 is TGTGCCAGCAGCTTTCATCACGCGGATACGCAGTATTTT. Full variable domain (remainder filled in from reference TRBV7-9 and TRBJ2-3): DTGVSQNPRHKITKRGQNVTFRCDPISEHNRLYWYRQTLGQGPEFLTYFQNEAQLEKSRLLSDRFSAERPKGSFSTLEIQRTEQGDSAMYLCASSFHHADTQYFGPGTRLTVL.

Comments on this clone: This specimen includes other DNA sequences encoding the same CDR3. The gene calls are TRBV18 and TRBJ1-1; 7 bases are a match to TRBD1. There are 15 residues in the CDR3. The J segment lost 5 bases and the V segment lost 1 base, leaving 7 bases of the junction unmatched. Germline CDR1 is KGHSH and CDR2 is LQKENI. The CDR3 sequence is CASSPLDRVGTEAFF. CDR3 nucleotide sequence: TGTGCCAGCTCACCACTCGACAGGGTGGGGACTGAAGCTTTCTTT.

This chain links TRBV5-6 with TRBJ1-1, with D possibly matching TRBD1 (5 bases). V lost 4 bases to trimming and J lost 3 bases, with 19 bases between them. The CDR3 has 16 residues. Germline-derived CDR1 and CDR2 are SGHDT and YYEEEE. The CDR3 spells CASSVQSGGWYTEAFF. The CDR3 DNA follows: TGTGCCAGCAGCGTCCAATCCGGGGGGTGGTACACTGAAGCTTTCTTT.

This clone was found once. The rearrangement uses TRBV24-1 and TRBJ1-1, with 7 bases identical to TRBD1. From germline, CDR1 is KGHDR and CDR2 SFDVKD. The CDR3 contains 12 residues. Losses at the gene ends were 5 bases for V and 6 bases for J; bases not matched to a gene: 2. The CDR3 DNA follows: TGTGCCACCAGTGCCCAGGGGGCTGAAGCTTTCTTT. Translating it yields CATSAQGAEAFF.

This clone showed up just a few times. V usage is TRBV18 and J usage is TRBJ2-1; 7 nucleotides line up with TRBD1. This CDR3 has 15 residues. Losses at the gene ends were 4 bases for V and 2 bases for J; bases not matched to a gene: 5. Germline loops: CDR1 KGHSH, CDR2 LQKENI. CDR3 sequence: CASSHRQGTYNEQFF. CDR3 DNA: TGTGCCAGCTCACACAGACAGGGAACCTACAATGAGCAGTTCTTC. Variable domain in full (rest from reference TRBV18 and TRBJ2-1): NAGVMQNPRHLVRRRGQEARLRCSPMKGHSHVYWYRQLPEEGLKFMVYLQKENIIDESGMPKERFSAEFPKEGPSILRIQQVVRGDSAAYFCASSHRQGTYNEQFFGPGTRLTVL.

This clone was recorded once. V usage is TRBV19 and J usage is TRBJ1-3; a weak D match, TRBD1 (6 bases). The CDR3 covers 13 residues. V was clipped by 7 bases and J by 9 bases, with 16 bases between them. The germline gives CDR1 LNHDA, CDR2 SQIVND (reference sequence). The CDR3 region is CASIQGRGGTIYF. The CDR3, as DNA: TGTGCCAGTATACAGGGACGCGGAGGCACCATATATTTT.

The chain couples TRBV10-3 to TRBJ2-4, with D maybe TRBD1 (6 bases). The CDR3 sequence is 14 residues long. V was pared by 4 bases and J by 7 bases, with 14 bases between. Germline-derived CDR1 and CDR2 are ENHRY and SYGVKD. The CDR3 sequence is CAISGSGERNIQYF. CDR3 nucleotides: TGTGCCATCAGTGGCTCAGGGGAGCGGAACATTCAGTACTTC.

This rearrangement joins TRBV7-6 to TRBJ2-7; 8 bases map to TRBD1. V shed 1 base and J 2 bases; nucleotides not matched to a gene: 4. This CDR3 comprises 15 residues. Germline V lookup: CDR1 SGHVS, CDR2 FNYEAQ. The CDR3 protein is CASSLGGQGAYEQYF. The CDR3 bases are TGTGCCAGCAGCTTAGGTGGACAGGGTGCCTACGAGCAGTACTTC.

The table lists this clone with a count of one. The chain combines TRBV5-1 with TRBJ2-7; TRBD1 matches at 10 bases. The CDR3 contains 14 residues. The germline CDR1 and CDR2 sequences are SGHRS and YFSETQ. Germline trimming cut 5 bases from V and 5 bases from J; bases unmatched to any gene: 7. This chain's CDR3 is CASRPVTGGNEQYF. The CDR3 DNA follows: TGCGCCAGCAGACCAGTGACAGGGGGCAACGAGCAGTACTTC.

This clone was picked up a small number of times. CDR3 nucleotides: TGTGCCAGTAGTGCGGGGAGGCGGGCGAGCTCCTACAATGAGCAGTTCTTC. This gives the protein CASSAGRRASSYNEQFF. V gene TRBV19 combines with J gene TRBJ2-1, with D tentatively TRBD2 (6 bases). The CDR3 has 17 amino acids. The ends were cut back, 5 bases at V and 0 bases at J, with 17 bases in the middle. Germline V lookup: CDR1 LNHDA, CDR2 SQIVND (reference sequence). Looking up the rest from reference TRBV19 and TRBJ2-1 gives the full variable domain: DGGITQSPKYLFRKEGQNVTLSCEQNLNHDAMYWYRQDPGQGLRLIYYSQIVNDFQKGDIAEGYSVSREKKESFPLTVTSAQKNPTAFYLCASSAGRRASSYNEQFFGPGTRLTVL.

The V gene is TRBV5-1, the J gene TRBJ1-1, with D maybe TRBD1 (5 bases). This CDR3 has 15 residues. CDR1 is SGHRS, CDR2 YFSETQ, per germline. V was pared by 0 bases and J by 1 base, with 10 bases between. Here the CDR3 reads CASSLGVGANTEAFF. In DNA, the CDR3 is TGCGCCAGCAGCTTGGGCGTAGGGGCGAACACTGAAGCTTTCTTT.

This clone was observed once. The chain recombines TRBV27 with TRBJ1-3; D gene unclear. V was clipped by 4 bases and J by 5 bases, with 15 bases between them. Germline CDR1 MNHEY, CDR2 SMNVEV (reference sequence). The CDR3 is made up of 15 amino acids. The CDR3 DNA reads TGTGCCAGCAGTTCCCGGTCGCCGCAAAGAAACACCATATATTTT. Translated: CASSSRSPQRNTIYF.

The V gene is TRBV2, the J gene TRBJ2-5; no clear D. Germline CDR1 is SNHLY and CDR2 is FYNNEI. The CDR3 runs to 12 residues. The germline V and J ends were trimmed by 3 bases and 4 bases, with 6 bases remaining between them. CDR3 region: CASSDRRETQYF. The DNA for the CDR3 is TGTGCCAGCAGTGACAGAAGAGAGACCCAGTACTTC.

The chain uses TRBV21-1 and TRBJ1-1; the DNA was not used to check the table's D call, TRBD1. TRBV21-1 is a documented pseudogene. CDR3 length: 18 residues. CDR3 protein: CASSLTGQGIDWDTEAFF. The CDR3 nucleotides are TGTGCCAGCAGCCTAACCGGACAGGGAATAGACTGGGACACTGAAGCTTTCTTT.

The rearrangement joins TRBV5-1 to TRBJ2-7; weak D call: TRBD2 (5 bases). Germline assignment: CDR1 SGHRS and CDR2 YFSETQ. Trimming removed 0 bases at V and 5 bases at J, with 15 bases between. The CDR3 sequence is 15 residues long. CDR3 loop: CASSLVTSLVNEQYF. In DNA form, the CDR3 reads TGCGCCAGCAGCTTGGTAACGTCACTAGTAAACGAGCAGTACTTC.

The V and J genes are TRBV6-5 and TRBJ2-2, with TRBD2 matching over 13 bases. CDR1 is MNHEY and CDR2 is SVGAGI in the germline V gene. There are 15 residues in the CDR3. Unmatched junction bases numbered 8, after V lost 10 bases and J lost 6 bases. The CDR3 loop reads CATDSGLAGAGELFF. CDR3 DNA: TGTGCCACTGATTCTGGACTAGCGGGAGCCGGGGAGCTGTTTTTT.

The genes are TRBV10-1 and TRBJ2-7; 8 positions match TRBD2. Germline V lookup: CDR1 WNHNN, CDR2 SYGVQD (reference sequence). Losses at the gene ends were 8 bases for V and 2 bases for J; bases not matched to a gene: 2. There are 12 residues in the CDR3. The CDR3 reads CASAGGAYEQYF. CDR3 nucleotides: TGCGCCAGCGCGGGAGGAGCCTACGAGCAGTACTTC.

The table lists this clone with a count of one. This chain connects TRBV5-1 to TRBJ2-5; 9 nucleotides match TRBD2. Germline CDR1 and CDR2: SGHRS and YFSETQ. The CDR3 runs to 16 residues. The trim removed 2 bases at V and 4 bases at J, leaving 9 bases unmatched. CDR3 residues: CASSLAGGTTSETQYF. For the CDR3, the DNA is TGCGCCAGCAGCTTAGCGGGAGGCACGACCTCAGAGACCCAGTACTTC.

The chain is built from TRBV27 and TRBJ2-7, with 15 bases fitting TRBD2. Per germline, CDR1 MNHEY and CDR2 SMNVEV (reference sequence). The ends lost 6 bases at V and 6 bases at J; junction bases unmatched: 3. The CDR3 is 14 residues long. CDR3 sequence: CASRPGLAGGEQYF. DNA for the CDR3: TGTGCCAGCAGGCCGGGACTAGCGGGAGGCGAGCAGTACTTC.

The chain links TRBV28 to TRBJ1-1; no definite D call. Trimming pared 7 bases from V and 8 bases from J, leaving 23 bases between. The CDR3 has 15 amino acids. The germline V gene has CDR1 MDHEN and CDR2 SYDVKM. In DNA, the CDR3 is TGTGCCAGCACCCCCGCGGAGGGCAAAATGATAGAAGCTTTCTTT. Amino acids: CASTPAEGKMIEAFF. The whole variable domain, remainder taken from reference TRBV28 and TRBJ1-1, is DVKVTQSSRYLVKRTGEKVFLECVQDMDHENMFWYRQDPGLGLRLIYFSYDVKMKEKGDIPEGYSVSREKKERFSLILESASTNQTSMYLCASTPAEGKMIEAFFGQGTRLTVV.

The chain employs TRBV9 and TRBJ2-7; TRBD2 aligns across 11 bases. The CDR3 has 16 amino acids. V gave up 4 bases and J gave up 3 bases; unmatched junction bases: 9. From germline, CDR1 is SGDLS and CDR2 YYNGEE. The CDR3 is CASSSTGLAEFYEQYF. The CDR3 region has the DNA TGTGCCAGCAGCTCAACGGGACTAGCGGAATTCTACGAGCAGTACTTC. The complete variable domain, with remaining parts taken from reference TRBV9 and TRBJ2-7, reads DSGVTQTPKHLITATGQRVTLRCSPRSGDLSVYWYQQSLDQGLQFLIQYYNGEERAKGNILERFSAQQFPDLHSELNLSSLELGDSALYFCASSSTGLAEFYEQYFGPGTRLTVT.

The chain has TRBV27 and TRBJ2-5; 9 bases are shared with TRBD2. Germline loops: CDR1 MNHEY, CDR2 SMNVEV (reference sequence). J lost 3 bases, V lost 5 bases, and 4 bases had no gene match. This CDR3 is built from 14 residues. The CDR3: CASSSGRWEETQYF. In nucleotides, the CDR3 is TGTGCCAGCAGTAGCGGGAGGTGGGAAGAGACCCAGTACTTC.

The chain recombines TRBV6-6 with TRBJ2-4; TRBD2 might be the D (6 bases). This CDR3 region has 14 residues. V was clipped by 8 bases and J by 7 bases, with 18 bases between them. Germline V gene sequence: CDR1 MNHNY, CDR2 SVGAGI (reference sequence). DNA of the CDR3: TGTGCCAGCTACCCCAACGGTGGAGGGAACATTCAGTACTTC. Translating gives CASYPNGGGNIQYF.